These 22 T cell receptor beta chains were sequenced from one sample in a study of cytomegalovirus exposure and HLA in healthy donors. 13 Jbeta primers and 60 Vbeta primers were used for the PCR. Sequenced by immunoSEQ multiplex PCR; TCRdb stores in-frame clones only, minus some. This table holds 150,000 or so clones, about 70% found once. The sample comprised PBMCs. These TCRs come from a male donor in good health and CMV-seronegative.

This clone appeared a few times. CDR3 nucleotides: TGCGCCAGCAGCTTGGCAGGGGGGCTTTATGGCTACACCTTC. It yields the protein CASSLAGGLYGYTF. The V gene is TRBV5-1, the J gene TRBJ1-2; TRBD1 agrees at 7 bases. V lost 0 bases and J lost 5; bases outside the gene matches: 4. In germline, CDR1 is SGHRS, CDR2 YFSETQ. The length of the CDR3 is 14 residues.

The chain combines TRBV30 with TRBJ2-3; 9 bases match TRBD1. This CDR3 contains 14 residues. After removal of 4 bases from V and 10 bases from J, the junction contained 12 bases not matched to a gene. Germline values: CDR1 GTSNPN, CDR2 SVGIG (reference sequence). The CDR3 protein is CAWIDGTGFMAQYF. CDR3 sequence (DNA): TGTGCCTGGATCGACGGGACAGGGTTTATGGCGCAGTATTTT.

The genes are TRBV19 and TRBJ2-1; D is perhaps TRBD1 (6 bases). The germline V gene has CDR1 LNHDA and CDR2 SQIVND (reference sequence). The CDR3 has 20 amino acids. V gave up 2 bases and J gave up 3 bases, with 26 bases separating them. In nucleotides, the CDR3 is TGTGCCAGTAGTATATATTCTGTGGCAGGGGCTCCGAGCTACTACAATGAGCAGTTCTTC. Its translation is CASSIYSVAGAPSYYNEQFF.

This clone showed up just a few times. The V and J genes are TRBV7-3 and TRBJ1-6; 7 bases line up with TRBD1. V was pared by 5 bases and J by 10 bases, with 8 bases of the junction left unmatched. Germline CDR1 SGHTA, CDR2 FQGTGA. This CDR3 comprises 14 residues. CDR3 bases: TGTGCCAGCAGCCTCAGACAGGGCGAATCACCCCTCCACTTT. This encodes CASSLRQGESPLHF.

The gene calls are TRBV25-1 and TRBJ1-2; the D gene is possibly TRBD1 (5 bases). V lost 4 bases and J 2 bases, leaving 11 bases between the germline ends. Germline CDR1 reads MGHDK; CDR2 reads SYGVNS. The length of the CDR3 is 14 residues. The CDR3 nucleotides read TGTGCCAGCAGTGTAGGAGGGGTGAACTATGGCTACACCTTC. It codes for CASSVGGVNYGYTF.

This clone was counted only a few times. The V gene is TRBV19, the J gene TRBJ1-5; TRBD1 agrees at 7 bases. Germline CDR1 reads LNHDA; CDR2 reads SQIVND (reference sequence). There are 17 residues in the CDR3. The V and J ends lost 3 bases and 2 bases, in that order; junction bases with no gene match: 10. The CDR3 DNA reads TGTGCCAGTAGTATCCTCTACAGGGGCCCGGGCAATCAGCCCCAGCATTTT. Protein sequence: CASSILYRGPGNQPQHF.

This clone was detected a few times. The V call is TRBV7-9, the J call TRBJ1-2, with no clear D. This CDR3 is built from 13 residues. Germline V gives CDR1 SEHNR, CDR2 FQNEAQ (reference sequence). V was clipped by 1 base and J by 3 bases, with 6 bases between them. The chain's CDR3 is CASSLDNDYGYTF. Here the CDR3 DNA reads TGTGCCAGCAGCTTAGACAACGACTATGGCTACACCTTC.

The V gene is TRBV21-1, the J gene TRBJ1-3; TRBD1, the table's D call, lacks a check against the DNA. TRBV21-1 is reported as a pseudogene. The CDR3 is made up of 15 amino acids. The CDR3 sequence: CASSTGQGLGNTIYF. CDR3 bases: TGTGCCAGCAGCACTGGACAGGGTTTGGGAAACACCATATATTTT.

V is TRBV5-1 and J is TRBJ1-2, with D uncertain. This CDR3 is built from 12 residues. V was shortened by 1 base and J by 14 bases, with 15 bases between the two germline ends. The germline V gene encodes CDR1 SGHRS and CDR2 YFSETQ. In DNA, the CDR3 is TGCGCCAGCAGCTTGAATGGGGAGACTCCTACCTTC. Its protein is CASSLNGETPTF. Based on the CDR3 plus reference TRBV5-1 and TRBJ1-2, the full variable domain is KAGVTQTPRYLIKTRGQQVTLSCSPISGHRSVSWYQQTPGQGLQFLFEYFSETQRNKGNFPGRFSGRQFSNSRSEMNVSTLELGDSALYLCASSLNGETPTFGSGTRLTVV.

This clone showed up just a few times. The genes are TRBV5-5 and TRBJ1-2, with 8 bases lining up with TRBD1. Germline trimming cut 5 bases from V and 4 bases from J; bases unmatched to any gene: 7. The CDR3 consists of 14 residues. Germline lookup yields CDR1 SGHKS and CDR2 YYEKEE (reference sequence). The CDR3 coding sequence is TGTGCCAGCAGTTATGGACAGGGAGGCTATGGCTACACCTTC. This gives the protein CASSYGQGGYGYTF.

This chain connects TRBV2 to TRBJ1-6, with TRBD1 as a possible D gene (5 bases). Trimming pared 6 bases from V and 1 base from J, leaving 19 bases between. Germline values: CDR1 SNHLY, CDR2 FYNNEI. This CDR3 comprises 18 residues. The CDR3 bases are TGTGCCAGCAGCCCCTCCTCAGGGCGGTTGTCCTATAATTCACCCCTCCACTTT. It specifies CASSPSSGRLSYNSPLHF.

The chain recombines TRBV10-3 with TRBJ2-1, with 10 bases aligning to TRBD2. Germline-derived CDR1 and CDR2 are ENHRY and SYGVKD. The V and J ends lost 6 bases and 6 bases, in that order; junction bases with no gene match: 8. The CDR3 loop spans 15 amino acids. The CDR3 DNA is TGTGCCATCAGCCGGACTAGCGGAGCCCGCAATGAGCAGTTCTTC. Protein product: CAISRTSGARNEQFF.

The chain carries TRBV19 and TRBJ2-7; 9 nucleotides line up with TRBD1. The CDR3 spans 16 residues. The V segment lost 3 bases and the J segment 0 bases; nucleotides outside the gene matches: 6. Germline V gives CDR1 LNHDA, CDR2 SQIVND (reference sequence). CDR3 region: CASSIGTGTGSYEQYF. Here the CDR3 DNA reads TGTGCCAGTAGTATCGGGACAGGGACGGGCTCCTACGAGCAGTACTTC. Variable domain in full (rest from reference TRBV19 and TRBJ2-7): DGGITQSPKYLFRKEGQNVTLSCEQNLNHDAMYWYRQDPGQGLRLIYYSQIVNDFQKGDIAEGYSVSREKKESFPLTVTSAQKNPTAFYLCASSIGTGTGSYEQYFGPGTRLTVT.

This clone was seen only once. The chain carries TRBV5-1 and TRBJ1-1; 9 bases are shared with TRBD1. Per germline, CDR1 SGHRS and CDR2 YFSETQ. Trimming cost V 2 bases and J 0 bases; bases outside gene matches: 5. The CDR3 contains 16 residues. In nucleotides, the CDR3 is TGCGCCAGCAGCTTCGGACAGGGGAACATGAACACTGAAGCTTTCTTT. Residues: CASSFGQGNMNTEAFF. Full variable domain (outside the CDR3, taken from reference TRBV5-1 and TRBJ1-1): KAGVTQTPRYLIKTRGQQVTLSCSPISGHRSVSWYQQTPGQGLQFLFEYFSETQRNKGNFPGRFSGRQFSNSRSEMNVSTLELGDSALYLCASSFGQGNMNTEAFFGQGTRLTVV.

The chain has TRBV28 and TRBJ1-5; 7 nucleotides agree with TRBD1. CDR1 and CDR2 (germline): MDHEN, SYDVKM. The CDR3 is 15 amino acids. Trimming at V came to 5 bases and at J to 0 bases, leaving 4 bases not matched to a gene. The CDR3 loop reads CASSQYRGSNQPQHF. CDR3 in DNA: TGTGCCAGCAGTCAATACAGGGGTAGCAATCAGCCCCAGCATTTT. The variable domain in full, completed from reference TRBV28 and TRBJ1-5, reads DVKVTQSSRYLVKRTGEKVFLECVQDMDHENMFWYRQDPGLGLRLIYFSYDVKMKEKGDIPEGYSVSREKKERFSLILESASTNQTSMYLCASSQYRGSNQPQHFGDGTRLSIL.

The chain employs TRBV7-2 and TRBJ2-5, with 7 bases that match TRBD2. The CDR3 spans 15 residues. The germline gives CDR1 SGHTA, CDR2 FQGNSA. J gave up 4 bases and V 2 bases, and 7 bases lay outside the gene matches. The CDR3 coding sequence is TGTGCCAGCAGCTTATCGGCTAGCGGTATAGAGACCCAGTACTTC. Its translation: CASSLSASGIETQYF.

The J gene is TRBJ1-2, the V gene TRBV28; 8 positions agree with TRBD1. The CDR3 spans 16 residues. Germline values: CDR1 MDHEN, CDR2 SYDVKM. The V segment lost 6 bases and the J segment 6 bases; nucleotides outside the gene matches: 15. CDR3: CASSVGQEARVHGYTF. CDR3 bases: TGTGCCAGCAGCGTGGGACAGGAGGCTCGGGTCCATGGCTACACCTTC.

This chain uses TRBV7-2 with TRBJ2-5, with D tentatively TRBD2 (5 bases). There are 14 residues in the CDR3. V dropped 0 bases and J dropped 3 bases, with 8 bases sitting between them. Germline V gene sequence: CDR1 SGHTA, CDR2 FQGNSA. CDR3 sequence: CASSLASGEETQYF. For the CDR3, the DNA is TGTGCCAGCAGCTTAGCAAGCGGAGAAGAGACCCAGTACTTC.

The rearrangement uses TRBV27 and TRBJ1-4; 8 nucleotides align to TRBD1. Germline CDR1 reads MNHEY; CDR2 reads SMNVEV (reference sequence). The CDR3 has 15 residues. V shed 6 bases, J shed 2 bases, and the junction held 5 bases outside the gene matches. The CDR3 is CASSRQGLTNEKLFF. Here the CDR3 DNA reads TGTGCCAGCAGCCGACAGGGGTTGACTAATGAAAAACTGTTTTTT. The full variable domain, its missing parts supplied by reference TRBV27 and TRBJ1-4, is EAQVTQNPRYLITVTGKKLTVTCSQNMNHEYMSWYRQDPGLGLRQIYYSMNVEVTDKGDVPEGYKVSRKEKRNFPLILESPSPNQTSLYFCASSRQGLTNEKLFFGSGTQLSVL.

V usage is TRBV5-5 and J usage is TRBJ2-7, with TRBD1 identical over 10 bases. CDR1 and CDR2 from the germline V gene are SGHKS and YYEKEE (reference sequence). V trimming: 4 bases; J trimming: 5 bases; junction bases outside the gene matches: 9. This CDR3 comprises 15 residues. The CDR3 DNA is TGTGCCAGCAGCCTGGCCGGGACAGGGGCTCACGAGCAGTACTTC. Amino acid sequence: CASSLAGTGAHEQYF. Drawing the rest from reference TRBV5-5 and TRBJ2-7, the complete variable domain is DAGVTQSPTHLIKTRGQQVTLRCSPISGHKSVSWYQQVLGQGPQFIFQYYEKEERGRGNFPDRFSARQFPNYSSELNVNALLLGDSALYLCASSLAGTGAHEQYFGPGTRLTVT.

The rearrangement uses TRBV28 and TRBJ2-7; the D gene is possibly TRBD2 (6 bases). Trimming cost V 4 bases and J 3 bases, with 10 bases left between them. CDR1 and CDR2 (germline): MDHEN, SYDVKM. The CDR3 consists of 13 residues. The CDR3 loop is CASSSGLFYEQYF. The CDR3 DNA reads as TGTGCCAGCAGTTCGGGACTTTTCTACGAGCAGTACTTC.

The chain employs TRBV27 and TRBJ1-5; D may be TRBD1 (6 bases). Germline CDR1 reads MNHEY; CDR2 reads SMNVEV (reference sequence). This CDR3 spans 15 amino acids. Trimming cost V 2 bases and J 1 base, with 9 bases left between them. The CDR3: CASSLGGGSNQPQHF. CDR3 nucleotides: TGTGCCAGCAGTTTAGGGGGGGGCAGCAATCAGCCCCAGCATTTT.